Below, one T cell receptor (beta chain) is given with its context. MiXCR, applied by TCRdb to the 5' RACE reads, yields one record per CDR3 protein. This table has around 530,000 distinct CDR3 sequences, about a fifth appearing once. The sample is drawn from a study of T-cell memory formation after mild COVID-19. Across the study: In these data, TCR clusters were largely donor specific.

The receptor comes from an adult woman who had mild COVID-19 (a few samples of this study predate the infection). Cell type and time point are not known. Material: PBMCs or a T cell subset sorted from them (not recorded which).

CDR3 loop: CASRELTGGREAFF. DNA for the CDR3: TGTGCCAGCAGGGAGTTAACAGGGGGCCGAGAAGCTTTCTTT. The chain employs TRBV7-9 and TRBJ1-1; 9 bases match TRBD1. The germline V gene encodes CDR1 SEHNR and CDR2 FQNEAQ (reference sequence). V shed 6 bases and J 8 bases; nucleotides not matched to a gene: 10. The CDR3 sequence is 14 residues long.